This T cell receptor beta chain was sequenced during a study of T cell repertoires in cytomegalovirus infection. Study outcomes and limitations: The study found HLA-C-restricted CMV-specific TCR beta clonotypes dominating the ex vivo response.

The germline CDR1 and CDR2 sequences are MDHEN and SYDVKM. The V gene lost 7 bases and the J gene lost 3 bases, with 24 bases spanning the gap. The CDR3 sequence is 17 residues long. Via MiXCR, TCRdb re-called the reads, giving one row per CDR3 protein. The sample carries roughly 300,000 distinct CDR3 sequences, under 30% recorded once. The table lists this clonotype with a few counts. Its antigen remains unidentified. The genes are TRBV28 and TRBJ1-2, with a possible D match to TRBD1 (6 bases). This TCR was recovered from a human donor in good health (CMV status not recorded). Some clones in this sample may be carry-over from other donors' samples. Material: PBMCs. The CDR3, as DNA: TGTGCCAGCACCTCCTCAGATATCAGGGGCTCTTACTATGGCTACACCTTC. Residues: CASTSSDIRGSYYGYTF.